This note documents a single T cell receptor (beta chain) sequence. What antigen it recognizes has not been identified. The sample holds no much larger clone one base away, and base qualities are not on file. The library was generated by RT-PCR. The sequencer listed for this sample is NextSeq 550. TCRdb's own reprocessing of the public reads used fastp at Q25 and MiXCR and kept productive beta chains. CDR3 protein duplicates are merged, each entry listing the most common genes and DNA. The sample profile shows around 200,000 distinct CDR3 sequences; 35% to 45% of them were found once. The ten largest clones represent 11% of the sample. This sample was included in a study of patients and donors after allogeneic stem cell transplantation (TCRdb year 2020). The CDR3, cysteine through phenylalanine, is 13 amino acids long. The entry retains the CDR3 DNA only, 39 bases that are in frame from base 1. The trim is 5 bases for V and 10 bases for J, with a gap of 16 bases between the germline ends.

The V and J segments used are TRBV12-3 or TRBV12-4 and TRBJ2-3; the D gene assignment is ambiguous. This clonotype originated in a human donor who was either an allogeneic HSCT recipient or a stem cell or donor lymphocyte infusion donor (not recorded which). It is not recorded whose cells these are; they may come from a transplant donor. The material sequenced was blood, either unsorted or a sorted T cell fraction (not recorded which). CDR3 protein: CASSPGPPGAQYF. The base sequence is TGTGCCAGCAGTCCCGGACCTCCAGGCGCGCAGTATTTT.